Following are 17 T cell receptor beta chains from one sample sequenced in a study of CD8+CD57+ T cells in acquired aplastic anemia. Genomic DNA, serving as template, underwent TCR beta VDJ and CDR3 profiling. TCRdb fed the reads into MiXCR, producing one record per CDR3 protein. The data hold under 350,000 distinct CDR3 sequences, with 45% to 65% observed a single time. It was patients with CD8+CD57+ cell expansion by flow cytometry who were chosen for sequencing. The sample consisted of sorted CD4+, CD8+, or CD8+CD57+ T cells (not recorded which) from PBMCs. The source of these receptors is a human donor with aplastic anemia.

The V call is TRBV4-2, the J call TRBJ2-5; 13 bases match TRBD2. Germline CDR1 is LGHNA and CDR2 is YNFKEQ. The CDR3 extends over 15 amino acids. Germline trimming cut 3 bases from V and 4 bases from J; bases unmatched to any gene: 2. CDR3 amino acids: CASSQRTSGGETQYF. Written as DNA, the CDR3 is TGTGCCAGCAGCCAGCGGACTAGCGGGGGAGAGACCCAGTACTTC.

This clonotype was counted once. J is TRBJ1-6 and V is TRBV5-8, with 10 bases fitting TRBD1. The CDR3 runs to 16 residues. Germline CDR1 and CDR2: SGHTS and YDEGEE. The J segment lost 7 bases and the V segment lost 0 bases, leaving 4 bases of the junction unmatched. Here the CDR3 reads CASSLGQGARNSPLHF. The CDR3 bases are TGTGCCAGCAGCTTGGGACAGGGGGCTCGAAATTCACCCCTCCACTTT.

This clonotype was recorded many times. The chain couples TRBV7-3 to TRBJ1-1, with 9 bases fitting TRBD1. V was clipped by 3 bases and J by 1 base; unmatched bases: 9. Germline V gene sequence: CDR1 SGHTA, CDR2 FQGTGA. This CDR3 contains 17 residues. The CDR3 nucleotides read TGTGCCAGCAGCTTCACTCCCGGGACAGGGAAGAACACTGAAGCTTTCTTT. Translation gives CASSFTPGTGKNTEAFF. The full variable domain, completed using reference TRBV7-3 and TRBJ1-1, is GAGVSQTPSNKVTEKGKYVELRCDPISGHTALYWYRQSLGQGPEFLIYFQGTGAADDSGLPNDRFFAVRPEGSVSTLKIQRTERGDSAVYLCASSFTPGTGKNTEAFFGQGTRLTVV.

V is TRBV4-1 and J is TRBJ1-1; D not resolved. This CDR3 comprises 14 residues. Trimming left V 3 bases short and J 3 bases short, with 11 bases between. The germline V gene encodes CDR1 MGHRA and CDR2 YSYEKL. CDR3 amino acids: CASSHPRGDTEAFF. Written as DNA, the CDR3 is TGCGCCAGCAGCCACCCCCGTGGGGACACTGAAGCTTTCTTT.

The sample holds a few counts of this clonotype. V usage is TRBV12-3 or TRBV12-4 and J usage is TRBJ1-2, with unresolved D. The V end was cut by 6 bases, the J end by 4 bases, with 12 bases between. The CDR3 consists of 13 residues. DNA for the CDR3: TGTGCCAGCAGCGCCGCCCGGGTCTATGGCTACACCTTC. Translation: CASSAARVYGYTF.

This chain connects TRBV7-9 to TRBJ2-7, with D perhaps matching TRBD1 (5 bases). The CDR3 has 16 residues. Trimming took off 3 bases at V and 2 bases at J, with 17 bases between the two ends. Germline assignment: CDR1 SEHNR and CDR2 FQNEAQ (reference sequence). The CDR3 spells CASSFLSTVTTYEQYF. The CDR3 nucleotides read TGTGCCAGCAGCTTCCTATCGACAGTTACAACCTACGAGCAGTACTTC. The whole variable domain, remainder taken from reference TRBV7-9 and TRBJ2-7, is DTGVSQNPRHKITKRGQNVTFRCDPISEHNRLYWYRQTLGQGPEFLTYFQNEAQLEKSRLLSDRFSAERPKGSFSTLEIQRTEQGDSAMYLCASSFLSTVTTYEQYFGPGTRLTVT.

This clonotype came up many times. V usage is TRBV20-1 and J usage is TRBJ2-3; D perhaps matches TRBD1 (6 bases). Per the germline V gene, CDR1 is DFQATT and CDR2 is SNEGSKA (reference sequence). Between the trimmed V and J ends, which lost 0 bases and 0 bases, there was a span of 13 bases. The CDR3 length is 16 residues. Written as DNA, the CDR3 is TGCAGTGCTAGAGATCAGGGGTATTATAGCACAGATACGCAGTATTTT. This codes for CSARDQGYYSTDTQYF.

Details on this clonotype: Germline and junction disagree at one end, which may indicate a read error. The rearrangement links TRBV29-1 to TRBJ1-1; tentative D call: TRBD1 (5 bases). Germline assignment: CDR1 SQVTM and CDR2 ANQGSEA. This CDR3 region has 14 residues. The DNA for the CDR3 is TGCAGCGTTGCGACAAGGGGATTTAACACTGGAGCTTTCTTT. This gives the protein CSVATRGFNTGAFF.

The V and J genes are TRBV7-2 and TRBJ2-5; D may be TRBD2 (6 bases). Germline-derived CDR1 and CDR2 are SGHTA and FQGNSA. With 5 bases removed from V and 1 base from J, the gap between germline ends came to 14 bases. The CDR3 runs 15 residues. The CDR3 sequence is CASSPRGTPQETQYF. The DNA of the CDR3 is TGTGCCAGCAGCCCACGCGGGACCCCCCAAGAGACCCAGTACTTC.

Comments on this clonotype: Germline is not matched at one junction end, which may reflect a read error. The rearrangement joins TRBV2 to TRBJ2-1; D is uncertain. Germline V gene sequence: CDR1 SNHLY, CDR2 FYNNEI. CDR3 length equals 14 residues. CDR3 residues: CASSDTFSYNEQLF. CDR3 coding DNA: TGTGCCAGCAGTGATACCTTCTCCTACAATGAGCAGCTCTTC.

This sequence joins TRBV3-1 and TRBJ1-3; 8 bases map to TRBD1. CDR1 and CDR2 from the germline V gene are LGHDT and YNNKEL (reference sequence). CDR3 size: 13 residues. Unmatched junction bases numbered 2, after V lost 2 bases and J lost 8 bases. The CDR3 DNA reads as TGTGCCAGCAGCCAACAGGGGGCTGACACCATATATTTT. This encodes CASSQQGADTIYF.

This rearrangement joins TRBV5-1 to TRBJ1-2; 7 bases match TRBD1. Per the germline V gene, CDR1 is SGHRS and CDR2 is YFSETQ. The CDR3 consists of 15 residues. The junction had 14 bases not matched to a gene; V was cut back by 4 bases and J by 8 bases. CDR3 coding DNA: TGCGCCAGCAGCCCCTCAGGAGGACAGGTGGAGGGCTACACCTTC. As protein: CASSPSGGQVEGYTF.

This clonotype showed up many times. V is TRBV6-1 and J is TRBJ1-5; 10 nucleotides match TRBD1. The CDR3 runs 14 residues. Germline CDR1 and CDR2: MNHNS and SASEGT. With V trimmed by 5 bases and J by 5 bases, 3 bases remained unmatched. In nucleotides, the CDR3 is TGTGCCAGCAGTTGGGACAGGGGTTATCAGCCCCAGCATTTT. Its translation is CASSWDRGYQPQHF.

This clonotype was detected only once. The rearrangement uses TRBV6-6 and TRBJ1-3; the D is unclear. Germline V gives CDR1 MNHNY, CDR2 SVGAGI (reference sequence). The CDR3 spans 13 residues. V shed 7 bases and J shed 1 base, with 8 bases lying between them. This chain's CDR3 is CASTVGSGNTIYF. The CDR3 nucleotides read TGTGCCAGCACCGTGGGATCTGGAAACACCATATATTTT.

V gene TRBV7-3 combines with J gene TRBJ1-1; 9 bases align to TRBD1. CDR1 is SGHTA and CDR2 is FQGTGA in the germline V gene. Trimming at V came to 5 bases and at J to 3 bases, leaving 7 bases not matched to a gene. There are 15 residues in the CDR3. The CDR3 bases are TGTGCCAGCAGCCCGCTGACAGGGGGGTACACTGAAGCTTTCTTT. Its protein is CASSPLTGGYTEAFF. Full variable domain (outside the CDR3, taken from reference TRBV7-3 and TRBJ1-1): GAGVSQTPSNKVTEKGKYVELRCDPISGHTALYWYRQSLGQGPEFLIYFQGTGAADDSGLPNDRFFAVRPEGSVSTLKIQRTERGDSAVYLCASSPLTGGYTEAFFGQGTRLTVV.

The rearrangement links TRBV7-2 to TRBJ1-2; no clear D. V lost 2 bases to trimming and J lost 4 bases, with 14 bases between them. Germline V gives CDR1 SGHTA, CDR2 FQGNSA. This CDR3 comprises 15 residues. CDR3 in DNA: TGTGCCAGCAGCTTAAGCTCTCAGGCCCTCTATGGCTACACCTTC. Translated, it gives CASSLSSQALYGYTF.

This clonotype was counted only a few times. The V call is TRBV14, the J call TRBJ2-6, with 9 bases fitting TRBD1. With V trimmed by 4 bases and J by 4 bases, 11 bases remained unmatched. Germline V gene data show CDR1 as SGHDN and CDR2 as FVKESK. This CDR3 contains 18 residues. The CDR3, as DNA: TGTGCCAGCAGCCCTTGGACAGGGGCTACGGTGGGGGCCAACGTCCTGACTTTC. Translating it yields CASSPWTGATVGANVLTF.